Below, 18 T cell receptor beta chains from the same sample are listed, as sequenced in a study of technical replicates of blood from a few donors. The protocol was immunoSEQ multiplex PCR, while the TCRdb copy is restricted to in-frame clones and leaves out a portion. The sample lists some 80,000 clones, roughly four fifths occurring once. The sample taken for sequencing was PBMCs. The receptors here all came from a human donor in good health. Some clones in this sample may be carry-over from other donors' samples.

The V call is TRBV2, the J call TRBJ2-3, with 13 bases matching TRBD2. V shed 6 bases, J shed 2 bases, and the junction held 5 bases outside the gene matches. This CDR3 region has 16 residues. Germline loops: CDR1 SNHLY, CDR2 FYNNEI. The CDR3 is CASRDGTSGVTDTQYF. The CDR3 nucleotides read TGTGCCAGCAGAGACGGGACTAGCGGGGTCACAGATACGCAGTATTTT.

The chain is built from TRBV7-9 and TRBJ2-5, with TRBD1 as a possible D gene (5 bases). V shed 5 bases and J shed 1 base, with 8 bases lying between them. The germline CDR1 and CDR2 sequences are SEHNR and FQNEAQ (reference sequence). This CDR3 is built from 13 residues. The CDR3 loop reads CASSPDSQETQYF. The CDR3 DNA reads TGTGCCAGCAGCCCCGACAGCCAAGAGACCCAGTACTTC.

The rearrangement uses TRBV19 and TRBJ1-5; D unclear. The CDR3 is made up of 16 amino acids. The V and J ends lost 5 bases and 0 bases respectively, with 14 bases between them. The V gene's germline CDR1 is LNHDA and CDR2 SQIVND (reference sequence). CDR3: CASSGTTADSNQPQHF. CDR3 nucleotide sequence: TGTGCCAGTAGTGGAACAACAGCAGATAGCAATCAGCCCCAGCATTTT.

CDR3 nucleotide sequence: TGTGCCAGTAAAATGAGCTTTAGCACAGATACGCAGTATTTT. This translates into CASKMSFSTDTQYF. This sequence joins TRBV19 and TRBJ2-3; D is undetermined. The CDR3 is 14 residues long. From germline, CDR1 is LNHDA and CDR2 SQIVND (reference sequence). V was cut by 7 bases and J by 0 bases, with 11 bases left in between.

The CDR3 coding sequence is TGTGCTACTAAGCGGGCCAGCTCCTACAATGAGCAGTTCTTC. It encodes CATKRASSYNEQFF. The genes are TRBV5-6 and TRBJ2-1, with D possibly TRBD2 on 6 matching bases. The CDR3 consists of 14 residues. CDR1 and CDR2 (germline): SGHDT, YYEEEE.

The chain has TRBV19 and TRBJ1-2; D perhaps matches TRBD1 (6 bases). This CDR3 spans 15 amino acids. Germline V gene data show CDR1 as LNHDA and CDR2 as SQIVND (reference sequence). V gave up 3 bases and J gave up 0 bases, with 11 bases separating them. The CDR3 region has the DNA TGTGCCAGTAGTATCAGACAGGAAGCTAACTATGGCTACACCTTC. Translation gives CASSIRQEANYGYTF.

V and J are TRBV5-6 and TRBJ1-1; possible D gene TRBD1, 6 bases. Germline V gives CDR1 SGHDT, CDR2 YYEEEE. The V end lost 3 bases, the J end lost 2 bases, and 17 bases lay between the germline ends. The CDR3 length is 16 residues. In DNA, the CDR3 is TGTGCCAGCAGCTCCTGGACAGTAACCATTAACACTGAAGCTTTCTTT. Residues: CASSSWTVTINTEAFF.

This clone occurred once. The chain couples TRBV7-2 to TRBJ2-7, with 9 bases identical to TRBD1. V dropped 5 bases and J dropped 0; count of bases not matched to a gene: 2. The germline gives CDR1 SGHTA, CDR2 FQGNSA. CDR3 length: 14 residues. CDR3 protein: CASSPDRGSYEQYF. DNA of the CDR3: TGTGCCAGCAGCCCGGACAGGGGCTCCTACGAGCAGTACTTC.

The chain uses TRBV9 and TRBJ1-2, with TRBD1 as a possible D gene (6 bases). The CDR3 spans 14 residues. V was trimmed by 4 bases and J by 4 bases, leaving 14 bases between them. Germline CDR1 and CDR2: SGDLS and YYNGEE. The CDR3 loop reads CASSPPTGIYGYTF. Here the CDR3 DNA reads TGTGCCAGCAGCCCCCCGACAGGAATCTATGGCTACACCTTC.

The CDR3 sequence is CASSPEDNGGQPQHF. The CDR3 region has the DNA TGTGCCAGCTCACCAGAGGACAACGGTGGGCAGCCCCAGCATTTT. The V gene is TRBV18, the J gene TRBJ1-5; tentatively, D is TRBD1 (5 bases). Germline V lookup: CDR1 KGHSH, CDR2 LQKENI. The CDR3 runs 15 residues. V was pared by 2 bases and J by 7 bases, with 15 bases between.

Only a few counts were recorded for this clone. The rearrangement joins TRBV18 to TRBJ1-5, with a possible D match to TRBD1 (5 bases). The CDR3 contains 15 residues. Per the germline V gene, CDR1 is KGHSH and CDR2 is LQKENI. V was pared by 3 bases and J by 2 bases, with 11 bases between. This CDR3 is CASSPEIGGNQPQHF. The DNA of the CDR3 is TGTGCCAGCTCACCGGAAATAGGGGGCAATCAGCCCCAGCATTTT.

Points on this clone: The identical CDR3 is also encoded by other nucleotide sequences in the sample. The J gene is TRBJ1-6, the V gene TRBV5-6, with 8 bases that match TRBD1. V lost 3 bases to trimming and J lost 10 bases; unmatched junction nucleotides: 9. CDR1 is SGHDT and CDR2 is YYEEEE in the germline V gene. CDR3 size: 15 residues. CDR3: CASSYGQGWYSPLHF. CDR3 coding DNA: TGTGCCAGCAGCTACGGACAGGGTTGGTACTCACCCCTCCACTTT.

The CDR3 region has the DNA TGTGCCAGCAGCTTATCTGGTTCCTACTCCTACGAGCAGTACTTC. Translated, it gives CASSLSGSYSYEQYF. The rearrangement joins TRBV7-9 to TRBJ2-7; D remains ambiguous. The V end was cut by 2 bases, the J end by 0 bases, with 11 bases between. Germline CDR1 reads SEHNR; CDR2 reads FQNEAQ (reference sequence). This CDR3 is 15 amino acids long.

This clone appeared once. The CDR3 coding sequence is TGTGCCAGTAGTACCGTTGCAGGGGGCTCATTTTATGGCTACACCTTC. It yields the protein CASSTVAGGSFYGYTF. The rearrangement links TRBV19 to TRBJ1-2, with 8 bases lining up with TRBD1. The CDR3 is 16 amino acids. The V gene's germline CDR1 is LNHDA and CDR2 SQIVND (reference sequence). V lost 4 bases to trimming and J lost 5 bases; unmatched junction nucleotides: 12.

CDR3 nucleotide sequence: TGTGCCAGCAGCCAAGCTAGCGGCAGCTCCTACGAGCAGTACTTC. Amino acids: CASSQASGSSYEQYF. The V gene is TRBV14, the J gene TRBJ2-7; TRBD2 matches 7 bases. The V gene's germline CDR1 is SGHDN and CDR2 FVKESK. The CDR3 totals 15 residues. The ends lost 1 base at V and 0 bases at J; junction bases unmatched: 3.

The chain combines TRBV4-1 with TRBJ2-1; 11 bases map to TRBD2. This CDR3 region has 18 residues. CDR1 and CDR2 from the germline V gene are MGHRA and YSYEKL. V lost 2 bases, J lost 2 bases, and 8 bases stayed unmatched. The CDR3 protein is CASSQHDRGLAAYNEQFF. CDR3 DNA sequence: TGCGCCAGCAGCCAACATGACAGGGGACTAGCGGCCTACAATGAGCAGTTCTTC.

V usage is TRBV7-7 and J usage is TRBJ1-2; perhaps TRBD1 as D (5 bases). Germline loops: CDR1 SSHAT, CDR2 FNYEAQ (reference sequence). The CDR3 runs to 14 residues. With 5 bases removed from V and 6 bases from J, the gap between germline ends came to 16 bases. The CDR3 sequence: CASSPWGGDNGYTF. The CDR3 DNA is TGTGCCAGCAGCCCCTGGGGAGGGGATAATGGCTACACCTTC.

V usage is TRBV2 and J usage is TRBJ1-1, with 7 bases lining up with TRBD1. The ends lost 6 bases at V and 3 bases at J; junction bases unmatched: 10. Germline V gene sequence: CDR1 SNHLY, CDR2 FYNNEI. This CDR3 contains 15 residues. CDR3: CASSGRTGAYTEAFF. For the CDR3, the DNA is TGTGCCAGCAGCGGCCGAACAGGGGCGTACACTGAAGCTTTCTTT.